The 19 T cell receptor beta chains in this list originate from one sample, sequenced in a study of tumor and adjacent non-tumor tissue in lung cancer. The library came from three nested PCR rounds adapted from ARM-PCR protocols. In TCRdb, the multiplex PCR reads were re-called with MiXCR into one record per CDR3 protein. The sample includes 90,000 to 100,000 distinct CDR3 sequences, 75% to 90% seen only once; the top ten take about 31%. The template was RNA from unsorted bulk tissue. This non-tumor lung sample came from over 3 cm beyond the tumor edge. The material sequenced was distant non-tumor lung tissue. These receptors were collected from a man aged 55 to 70 with small cell lung cancer.

This clonotype was seen a handful of times. At one end, the junction sequence differs from germline, possibly due to a read error. The chain is built from TRBV5-5 and TRBJ2-5; D is unclear. CDR1 is SGHKS, CDR2 YYEKEE, per germline (reference sequence). CDR3 length: 12 amino acids. CDR3 protein: CASSSFGETPYF. Here the CDR3 DNA reads TGTGCCAGCAGTTCTTTTGGCGAGACCCCGTACTTC.

As regards this clonotype: A much larger clone differs from this one at a single base, so this may be a read error. V is TRBV20-1 and J is TRBJ1-2; unclear D gene. V was trimmed by 7 bases and J by 6 bases, leaving 12 bases between them. There are 11 residues in the CDR3. Germline V gene sequence: CDR1 DFQATT, CDR2 SNEGSKA (reference sequence). The CDR3 sequence is CSVPTRNGYTF. CDR3 DNA: TGCAGTGTTCCCACCCGGAATGGCTACACCTTC.

Comment on this clonotype: The junction does not match germline at one end; this may be a read error. CDR3 nucleotides: TGCAGCGTTAAAGGCAGTATTCCAGGACAGACTAACTATGGTTACACCTTC. It specifies CSVKGSIPGQTNYGYTF. The gene calls are TRBV29-1 and TRBJ1-2, with D perhaps matching TRBD1 (6 bases). The CDR3 is 17 residues long. Germline-derived CDR1 and CDR2 are SQVTM and ANQGSEA.

This clonotype appeared a single time. The junction does not match germline at one end; this may be a read error. V gene TRBV12-3 or TRBV12-4 combines with J gene TRBJ2-1, with TRBD2 identical over 8 bases. The CDR3 covers 14 residues. The CDR3 loop is CASNLSGSGNEQFF. CDR3 nucleotides: TGTGCCAGCAATTTGAGCGGGAGCGGTAATGAACAGTTCTTC.

This chain joins TRBV28 and TRBJ2-7; D might be TRBD1 (6 bases). The CDR3 has 15 amino acids. Germline V gene data show CDR1 as MDHEN and CDR2 as SYDVKM. V lost 7 bases and J 0 bases, leaving 16 bases between the germline ends. The CDR3 region is CASISRGNLSYEQYF. The CDR3 region has the DNA TGTGCCAGCATTTCCAGGGGCAACCTCTCCTACGAGCAGTACTTC.

This clonotype has a handful of counts. This clone may be a read error of a much larger clone one base away. The chain links TRBV4-1 to TRBJ2-3, with 11 bases lining up with TRBD2. CDR1 is MGHRA, CDR2 YSYEKL, per germline. The CDR3 is 17 amino acids. The V gene end was trimmed by 1 base and the J gene end by 11 bases; junction bases not matched to a gene: 14. The CDR3 DNA follows: TGCGCCAGCAGCCAAGTAGGGACTAGCGGTGCACAGAATAAGCAGTATTTT. Residues: CASSQVGTSGAQNKQYF.

As to this clonotype: The junction departs from germline at one end; a sequencing error may be responsible. The chain employs TRBV6-5 and TRBJ2-7, with 9 bases matching TRBD2. Germline loops: CDR1 MNHEY, CDR2 SVGAGI. The CDR3 consists of 15 residues. The CDR3 DNA follows: TGTGACGGCGGCTCCGGACTAGCGCTTGCCTACGAGCAGTATTTC. It yields the protein CDGGSGLALAYEQYF.

Note on this clonotype: A junction end diverges from the germline sequence, so it may reflect a read error. V gene TRBV11-2 combines with J gene TRBJ2-4; D assignment may be TRBD1 or TRBD2 (6 bases each). The CDR3 spans 15 residues. Germline V lookup: CDR1 SGHAT, CDR2 FQNNGV. The CDR3 reads CAISLDPGGTAIQYF. The CDR3 nucleotides read TGTGCCATTAGCTTAGACCCCGGGGGCACAGCCATTCAGTATTTC.

CDR3 bases: TGCAGCGTTACCGGGACTAGTAGGAGTGCCGGGGAGCTGTTTTTT. Translated, it gives CSVTGTSRSAGELFF. The gene calls are TRBV29-1 and TRBJ2-2; 8 nucleotides align to TRBD2. The CDR3 is made up of 15 amino acids. Germline assignment: CDR1 SQVTM and CDR2 ANQGSEA. Trimming took 5 bases from V and 6 from J; bases not matched to a gene: 11.

This clonotype has ten or more counts. V gene TRBV20-1 combines with J gene TRBJ2-7; no firm D call. Germline CDR1 DFQATT, CDR2 SNEGSKA (reference sequence). The CDR3 covers 12 residues. V lost 5 bases, J lost 0 bases, and 8 bases lay in between. The CDR3 is CSAVLSSYEQYF. CDR3 sequence (DNA): TGCAGTGCTGTGTTGAGCTCCTACGAGCAGTACTTC.

A single count supports this clonotype. A junction boundary mismatches the germline segment, possibly from a read error. The CDR3 region is CVSSLEQGVGTDTQYF. CDR3 bases: TGTGTCAGCAGCTTGGAACAAGGGGTGGGCACGGATACGCAGTATTTT. The V and J genes are TRBV5-6 and TRBJ2-3, with D maybe TRBD1 (5 bases). In germline, CDR1 is SGHDT, CDR2 YYEEEE. This CDR3 is built from 16 residues.

Details on this clonotype: At one of its ends the junction is not consistent with the germline gene, which may arise from a read error. The chain carries TRBV4-1 and TRBJ2-1; D may be TRBD2 (5 bases). CDR1 and CDR2 from the germline V gene are MGHRA and YSYEKL. The CDR3 covers 16 residues. Written as DNA, the CDR3 is TGTGCCAGCAGCAGCGCGGGCGACATCGGCCCCAATGAGCAGTTCTTC. Its translation: CASSSAGDIGPNEQFF.

This clonotype was seen only once. One end of the junction is discordant with germline, which a read error may explain. The chain recombines TRBV12-3 or TRBV12-4 with TRBJ1-1, with a possible D match to TRBD1 (5 bases). There are 13 residues in the CDR3. CDR3 sequence reads: CGSTRTGNTEAFF. The CDR3 nucleotides are TGTGGCAGCACCCGAACAGGAAACACTGAAGCTTTCTTT.

In regard to this clonotype: At one boundary the junction diverges from the germline segment, which might be a read error. The chain links TRBV20-1 to TRBJ1-1, with D maybe TRBD1 (5 bases). This CDR3 has 12 amino acids. Germline V gene sequence: CDR1 DFQATT, CDR2 SNEGSKA (reference sequence). The DNA of the CDR3 is TGTAGTGCTGGGGGACGGAACACTGAAGCTTTCTTT. This codes for CSAGGRNTEAFF.

As for this clonotype: This clone may be a read error of a much larger clone one base away. This chain joins TRBV7-8 and TRBJ1-2, with 7 bases fitting TRBD1. This CDR3 is built from 14 residues. Germline V gene sequence: CDR1 SGHVS, CDR2 FQNEAQ. The CDR3 loop reads CPSSLAGQAFGYTF. CDR3 sequence (DNA): TGTCCCAGCAGCTTAGCCGGACAGGCTTTTGGCTACACCTTC. Full variable domain (missing parts from reference TRBV7-8 and TRBJ1-2): GAGVSQSPRYKVAKRGQDVALRCDPISGHVSLFWYQQALGQGPEFLTYFQNEAQLDKSGLPSDRFFAERPEGSVSTLKIQRTQQEDSAVYLCPSSLAGQAFGYTFGSGTRLTVV.

V usage is TRBV20-1 and J usage is TRBJ2-7; unclear D gene. In germline, CDR1 is DFQATT, CDR2 SNEGSKA (reference sequence). The CDR3 loop spans 11 amino acids. In DNA form, the CDR3 reads TGCAGTGCTTCTCCAAGTAACGAGAAGTACGTC. This gives the protein CSASPSNEKYV.

A note on this clonotype: Because the CDR3 is missing its conserved closing phenylalanine or tryptophan, this is likely a read error. The chain has TRBV6-5 and TRBJ2-1; 11 bases are shared with TRBD2. The length of the CDR3 is 17 residues. The germline V gene has CDR1 MNHEY and CDR2 SVGAGI. The CDR3 reads CPSSFSIWGLADNEQFL. The DNA for the CDR3 is TGTCCCAGCAGTTTCTCGATCTGGGGACTAGCGGACAATGAGCAGTTCTTA.

Comment on this clonotype: Lacking the conserved final phenylalanine or tryptophan, this CDR3 likely reflects a read error. The chain joins TRBV11-2 to TRBJ2-3; D ambiguous. The CDR3 spans 13 residues. Germline CDR1 is SGHAT and CDR2 is FQNNGV. The CDR3 loop is CSSSFTSTDTQYL. CDR3 nucleotide sequence: TGTTCCAGCAGTTTCACTAGCACAGATACGCAGTATCTT.

The rearrangement uses TRBV6-2 or TRBV6-3 and TRBJ2-7; D uncertain. Per the germline V gene, CDR1 is MNHEY and CDR2 is SVGEGT. CDR3 size: 13 residues. The CDR3 coding sequence is TGTGCCAGCAGATACGACATCTCCTACGAGCAGTATGTC. Protein product: CASRYDISYEQYV.